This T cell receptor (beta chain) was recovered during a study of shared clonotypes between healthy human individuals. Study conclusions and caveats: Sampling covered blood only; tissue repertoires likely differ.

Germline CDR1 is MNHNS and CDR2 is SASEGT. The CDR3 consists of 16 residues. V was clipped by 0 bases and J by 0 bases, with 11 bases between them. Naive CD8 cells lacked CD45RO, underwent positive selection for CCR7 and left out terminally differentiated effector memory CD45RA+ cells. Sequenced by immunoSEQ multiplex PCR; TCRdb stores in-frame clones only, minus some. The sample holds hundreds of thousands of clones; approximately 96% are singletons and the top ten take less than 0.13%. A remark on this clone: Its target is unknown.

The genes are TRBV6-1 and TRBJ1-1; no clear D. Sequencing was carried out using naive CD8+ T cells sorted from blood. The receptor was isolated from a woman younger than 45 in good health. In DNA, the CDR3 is TGTGCCAGCAGTGAAGCGCTTCGGGGAATGAACACTGAAGCTTTCTTT. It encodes CASSEALRGMNTEAFF.